A single sample gave rise to the 20 T cell receptor beta chains below, sequenced in a study of technical replicates of blood from a few donors. The data were produced by immunoSEQ multiplex PCR, yet TCRdb's version contains in-frame clones alone and is incomplete. Among under 90,000 clones listed, about 92% were seen once. Sequencing was carried out using T cells isolated from PBMCs. The receptors come from a human donor in good health.

The DNA for the CDR3 is TGTGCCAGCAGCTTTTACAGGGACCAGAAAGCTTTCTTT. Translated: CASSFYRDQKAFF. The V and J genes are TRBV7-2 and TRBJ1-1; weak D call: TRBD1 (6 bases). The ends were cut back, 3 bases at V and 9 bases at J, with 14 bases in the middle. The CDR3 totals 13 residues. Germline V gene lookup returns CDR1 SGHTA and CDR2 FQGNSA.

The V and J genes are TRBV5-1 and TRBJ2-1, with unresolved D. The CDR3 has 15 amino acids. Germline V gene data show CDR1 as SGHRS and CDR2 as YFSETQ. Trimming removed 0 bases from V and 2 bases from J, with 9 bases in between. CDR3 sequence reads: CASSLEGETYNEQFF. CDR3 coding DNA: TGCGCCAGCAGCTTGGAAGGAGAGACCTACAATGAGCAGTTCTTC.

The table lists this clone with a count of one. The chain carries TRBV7-8 and TRBJ1-6; the D gene is possibly TRBD1 (6 bases). CDR3 length: 18 residues. Germline V gives CDR1 SGHVS, CDR2 FQNEAQ. Trimming cost V 5 bases and J 0 bases, with 17 bases left between them. The CDR3 spells CASSPLPGASSYNSPLHF. In DNA, the CDR3 is TGTGCCAGCAGCCCCTTACCAGGGGCTAGCTCCTATAATTCACCCCTCCACTTT. Using reference TRBV7-8 and TRBJ1-6 for the parts outside the CDR3, the full variable domain is GAGVSQSPRYKVAKRGQDVALRCDPISGHVSLFWYQQALGQGPEFLTYFQNEAQLDKSGLPSDRFFAERPEGSVSTLKIQRTQQEDSAVYLCASSPLPGASSYNSPLHFGNGTRLTVT.

This rearrangement joins TRBV28 to TRBJ1-2, with D unclear. CDR1 is MDHEN and CDR2 is SYDVKM in the germline V gene. The CDR3 length is 14 residues. Trimming removed 11 bases from V and 4 bases from J, with 20 bases in between. CDR3 sequence (DNA): TGTGCCGGATCATCGGCAACCCAGGCCTATGGCTACACCTTC. Residues: CAGSSATQAYGYTF.

V gene TRBV5-1 combines with J gene TRBJ2-5, with 8 bases fitting TRBD1. CDR3 size: 14 residues. Per the germline V gene, CDR1 is SGHRS and CDR2 is YFSETQ. The trim removed 1 base at V and 4 bases at J, leaving 3 bases unmatched. DNA of the CDR3: TGCGCCAGCAGCTTGATGGACAGGGTAGAGACCCAGTACTTC. Its protein product is CASSLMDRVETQYF. The complete variable domain, with remaining parts taken from reference TRBV5-1 and TRBJ2-5, reads KAGVTQTPRYLIKTRGQQVTLSCSPISGHRSVSWYQQTPGQGLQFLFEYFSETQRNKGNFPGRFSGRQFSNSRSEMNVSTLELGDSALYLCASSLMDRVETQYFGPGTRLLVL.

The rearrangement links TRBV5-1 to TRBJ1-3, with a tentative D call TRBD1 (5 bases). Germline V gene data show CDR1 as SGHRS and CDR2 as YFSETQ. The germline V and J ends were trimmed by 0 bases and 2 bases, with 9 bases remaining between them. The CDR3 is 15 amino acids. CDR3 sequence reads: CASSLGTTTGNTIYF. The CDR3 DNA follows: TGCGCCAGCAGCTTGGGGACAACGACTGGAAACACCATATATTTT.

The chain combines TRBV6-1 with TRBJ2-7, with D possibly matching TRBD1 (5 bases). The CDR3 length is 18 residues. With 2 bases removed from V and 2 bases from J, the gap between germline ends came to 22 bases. The germline V gene encodes CDR1 MNHNS and CDR2 SASEGT. The CDR3, as DNA: TGTGCCAGCAGTGAAATTCAGGGCACGACCTTACCTACCTACGAGCAGTACTTC. This encodes CASSEIQGTTLPTYEQYF.

The chain couples TRBV7-2 to TRBJ2-5, with TRBD1 as a possible D gene (6 bases). CDR3 length equals 15 residues. The ends were cut back, 3 bases at V and 5 bases at J, with 16 bases in the middle. Germline V CDR1 and CDR2: SGHTA, FQGNSA. This CDR3 reads CASSLDTGLSETQYF. The CDR3 DNA reads as TGTGCCAGCAGCTTGGATACAGGGCTTTCGGAGACCCAGTACTTC.

This clone was counted a single time. The J gene is TRBJ2-5, the V gene TRBV13; a weak D match, TRBD2 (6 bases). This CDR3 has 15 amino acids. Trimming took 4 bases from V and 4 from J, leaving 16 bases between them. Germline lookup yields CDR1 PRHDT and CDR2 FYEKMQ (reference sequence). CDR3 sequence (DNA): TGTGCCAGCAGCTCCCGCGCGCGGGGTATAGAGACCCAGTACTTC. This encodes CASSSRARGIETQYF. Complete variable domain (other parts from reference TRBV13 and TRBJ2-5): AAGVIQSPRHLIKEKRETATLKCYPIPRHDTVYWYQQGPGQDPQFLISFYEKMQSDKGSIPDRFSAQQFSDYHSELNMSSLELGDSALYFCASSSRARGIETQYFGPGTRLLVL.

This sequence joins TRBV5-1 and TRBJ1-4; D is ambiguous. The germline CDR1 and CDR2 sequences are SGHRS and YFSETQ. Trimming removed 5 bases from V and 0 bases from J, with 14 bases in between. This CDR3 is 16 amino acids long. In nucleotides, the CDR3 is TGCGCCAGCAGACCAAACAGTAGATCAACTAATGAAAAACTGTTTTTT. Protein: CASRPNSRSTNEKLFF.

As DNA, the CDR3 is TGTGCCAGCGGAACAGGGGGCAGGGACGGGGAGCTGTTTTTT. Translating gives CASGTGGRDGELFF. V gene TRBV6-4 combines with J gene TRBJ2-2; 9 bases are shared with TRBD1. The germline gives CDR1 MRHNA, CDR2 SNTAGT. J was trimmed by 7 bases and V by 8 bases; bases with no gene match: 8. The CDR3 runs to 14 residues.

The chain joins TRBV28 to TRBJ1-1; TRBD1 aligns across 7 bases. V dropped 1 base and J dropped 7; count of bases not matched to a gene: 3. The CDR3 consists of 13 residues. CDR1 MDHEN and CDR2 SYDVKM come from the germline V gene. The CDR3 DNA reads as TGTGCCAGCAGTTTATTTACAGGGGTTGAAGCTTTCTTT. It translates to CASSLFTGVEAFF. Supplemented by reference TRBV28 and TRBJ1-1, the full variable domain reads DVKVTQSSRYLVKRTGEKVFLECVQDMDHENMFWYRQDPGLGLRLIYFSYDVKMKEKGDIPEGYSVSREKKERFSLILESASTNQTSMYLCASSLFTGVEAFFGQGTRLTVV.

The chain recombines TRBV19 with TRBJ1-1, with D perhaps TRBD1 (5 bases). Trimming stripped 7 bases from V and 1 base from J, with 16 bases between. CDR1 and CDR2 from the germline V gene are LNHDA and SQIVND (reference sequence). The CDR3 covers 15 residues. The DNA of the CDR3 is TGTGCCAGTAACAAGGGGCTCACCCCGAACACTGAAGCTTTCTTT. Protein sequence: CASNKGLTPNTEAFF.

This clone was seen only once. This rearrangement joins TRBV5-4 to TRBJ2-5, with 9 nucleotides matching TRBD1. CDR3 size: 16 residues. J lost 5 bases, V lost 2 bases, and 10 bases had no gene match. Per the germline V gene, CDR1 is SGHNT and CDR2 is YYREEE (reference sequence). CDR3 region: CASSLPTGGGRETQYF. In DNA form, the CDR3 reads TGTGCCAGCAGCTTACCTACAGGGGGCGGAAGGGAGACCCAGTACTTC.

The chain couples TRBV27 to TRBJ2-1; 16 positions match TRBD2. Looked up from germline, CDR1 is MNHEY and CDR2 is SMNVEV (reference sequence). The V segment lost 5 bases and the J segment 0 bases; nucleotides outside the gene matches: 10. The CDR3 consists of 20 residues. The CDR3 reads CASSTSGLAGGTSSYNEQFF. CDR3 nucleotides: TGTGCCAGCAGTACCTCGGGACTAGCGGGAGGGACGAGCTCCTACAATGAGCAGTTCTTC.

The chain joins TRBV6-6 to TRBJ1-1; 8 bases align to TRBD1. The germline gives CDR1 MNHNY, CDR2 SVGAGI (reference sequence). V lost 6 bases and J lost 4; bases outside the gene matches: 10. This CDR3 is built from 15 residues. The CDR3 region has the DNA TGTGCCAGCAGACGTCCAGGGGGCGAGAGCACTGAAGCTTTCTTT. Its translation: CASRRPGGESTEAFF.

By sample share, this clone is medium-sized (0.01 to 0.1%). The CDR3 sequence is CASSRSGGAGKTQYF. The CDR3, as DNA: TGTGCCAGCAGTCGGAGCGGGGGGGCCGGGAAGACCCAGTACTTC. The V call is TRBV7-2, the J call TRBJ2-5; 10 bases map to TRBD2. Germline V gene sequence: CDR1 SGHTA, CDR2 FQGNSA. The CDR3 is 15 residues long. The junction had 10 bases not matched to a gene; V was cut back by 6 bases and J by 6 bases. Based on the CDR3 plus reference TRBV7-2 and TRBJ2-5, the full variable domain is GAGVSQSPSNKVTEKGKDVELRCDPISGHTALYWYRQSLGQGLEFLIYFQGNSAPDKSGLPSDRFSAERTGGSVSTLTIQRTQQEDSAVYLCASSRSGGAGKTQYFGPGTRLLVL.

This clone showed up just a few times. The V call is TRBV29-1, the J call TRBJ1-1; D is unresolved. Trimming removed 5 bases at V and 3 bases at J, with 16 bases between. CDR3 length: 14 amino acids. CDR1 and CDR2 (germline): SQVTM, ANQGSEA. The DNA of the CDR3 is TGCAGCGTTCGTCTGAGGTTGCCGGACACTGAAGCTTTCTTT. Translating it yields CSVRLRLPDTEAFF.

This chain connects TRBV12-5 to TRBJ2-2; TRBD1 might be the D (6 bases). The V end lost 0 bases, the J end lost 6 bases, and 17 bases lay between the germline ends. Germline V gene sequence: CDR1 LGHNT, CDR2 FRNRAP. The CDR3 is 17 residues long. CDR3 bases: TGTGCTAGTGGTTTGGTACTGACAGGTACATTTTCCGGGGAGCTGTTTTTT. It specifies CASGLVLTGTFSGELFF.

This clone appeared a single time. The rearrangement joins TRBV28 to TRBJ2-7, with 8 bases fitting TRBD2. Germline V lookup: CDR1 MDHEN, CDR2 SYDVKM. V gave up 1 base and J gave up 4 bases; unmatched junction bases: 15. The CDR3 loop spans 18 amino acids. CDR3 region: CASSLYIGLAPIGYEQYF. The CDR3, as DNA: TGTGCCAGCAGTTTATACATCGGACTAGCCCCTATTGGGTACGAGCAGTACTTC.